Given below is one T cell receptor beta chain in context. The antigen remains undetermined. Germline CDR1 MDHEN, CDR2 SYDVKM. The CDR3 contains 13 residues. The germline V and J ends were trimmed by 10 bases and 4 bases, with 16 bases remaining between them. Assay: immunoSEQ multiplex PCR; the TCRdb copy retains only in-frame clones and omits some. The table records 100,000 to 150,000 clones, approximately 90% of them present only once. The sample comes from a study of T cell responses to AZD1222 COVID-19 vaccine. Overall study results and limits: Samples come after the peak T cell response, not at day 14. As reported, nearly half of all spike-specific TCRs target variant regions that are unmutated.

This receptor was taken from an adult who received the AZD1222 COVID-19 vaccine. This chain joins TRBV28 and TRBJ1-2; maybe TRBD1 (6 bases). The sequenced sample was peripheral blood, obtained 28 days after the second AZD1222 dose. The CDR3 bases are TGTGCCACCTATACGGGACAAAGCTATGGCTACACCTTC. The encoded protein is CATYTGQSYGYTF.